This TCR beta chain was identified in a study of T cell responses to AZD1222 COVID-19 vaccine. This CDR3 comprises 16 residues. V was cut by 1 base and J by 0 bases, with 12 bases left in between. Germline V gives CDR1 LNHNV, CDR2 YYDKDF (reference sequence). Profiling relied on immunoSEQ multiplex PCR, and the TCRdb table lists in-frame clones only, not all of them. The top ten hold over 0.7% of the sample, which has 150,000 or so clones, around 92% seen once. Sequenced here: peripheral blood, sampled on day 0 of AZD1222 vaccination. This receptor was obtained from an adult in good health. This sequence joins TRBV15 and TRBJ1-2; possibly TRBD1 for D (5 bases). In DNA, the CDR3 is TGTGCCACCAGCAGAGCAGCAGGGTGGACTAACTATGGCTACACCTTC. Its translation is CATSRAAGWTNYGYTF.